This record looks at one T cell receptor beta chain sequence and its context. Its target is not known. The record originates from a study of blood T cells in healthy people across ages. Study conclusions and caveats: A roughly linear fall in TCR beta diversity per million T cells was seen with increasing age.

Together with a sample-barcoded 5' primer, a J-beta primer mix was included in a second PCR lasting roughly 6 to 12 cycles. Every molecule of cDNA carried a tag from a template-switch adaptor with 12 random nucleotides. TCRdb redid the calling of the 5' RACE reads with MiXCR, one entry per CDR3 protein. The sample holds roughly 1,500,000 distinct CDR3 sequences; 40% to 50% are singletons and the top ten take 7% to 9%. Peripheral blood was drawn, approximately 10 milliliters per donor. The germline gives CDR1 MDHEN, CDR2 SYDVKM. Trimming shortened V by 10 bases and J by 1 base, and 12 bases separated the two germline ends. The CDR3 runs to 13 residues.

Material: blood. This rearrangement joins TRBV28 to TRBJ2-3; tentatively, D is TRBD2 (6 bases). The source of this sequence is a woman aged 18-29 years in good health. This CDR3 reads CATLRGGTDTQYF. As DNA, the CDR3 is TGTGCCACCCTGCGCGGGGGCACAGATACGCAGTATTTT.